The 14 T cell receptor beta chains below come from one sample, sequenced in a study of T-cell memory formation after mild COVID-19. TCRdb recomputed calls from the 5' RACE reads with MiXCR, one row per CDR3 protein. The sample comprises hundreds of thousands of distinct CDR3 sequences, 25% to 30% of which are singletons, and approximately 12% rests with the top ten. The sequenced sample consisted of PBMCs or a T cell subset sorted from them (not recorded which). The source is an adult woman who had mild COVID-19 (a few samples of this study predate the infection). Cell type and time point are not known.

The chain has TRBV11-2 and TRBJ1-2, with TRBD1 matching over 7 bases. V was clipped by 2 bases and J by 7 bases; unmatched bases: 4. The CDR3 runs 13 residues. Germline V gene data show CDR1 as SGHAT and CDR2 as FQNNGV. The CDR3 nucleotides are TGTGCCAGCAGCTTAAACAGGGGTGGTGGCTACACCTTC. Translated: CASSLNRGGGYTF. Supplemented by reference TRBV11-2 and TRBJ1-2, the full variable domain reads EAGVAQSPRYKIIEKRQSVAFWCNPISGHATLYWYQQILGQGPKLLIQFQNNGVVDDSQLPKDRFSAERLKGVDSTLKIQPAKLEDSAVYLCASSLNRGGGYTFGSGTRLTVV.

The J gene is TRBJ1-2, the V gene TRBV19; D possibly corresponds to TRBD1 (6 bases). Between the trimmed V and J ends, which lost 6 bases and 7 bases, there was a span of 15 bases. CDR1 and CDR2 (germline): LNHDA, SQIVND (reference sequence). The CDR3 consists of 13 residues. As DNA, the CDR3 is TGTGCCAGTAGCGCAGGGGCCTGGGGTGGCTACACCTTC. It translates to CASSAGAWGGYTF.

A few counts support this clonotype. The chain employs TRBV27 and TRBJ2-3, with 7 bases aligning to TRBD2. The V gene end was trimmed by 0 bases and the J gene end by 1 base; junction bases not matched to a gene: 10. CDR3 length: 18 residues. Looked up from germline, CDR1 is MNHEY and CDR2 is SMNVEV (reference sequence). CDR3 protein: CASSLSAGLAVGTDTQYF. The CDR3 DNA sequence: TGTGCCAGCAGTTTATCGGCTGGGCTAGCGGTAGGCACAGATACGCAGTATTTT.

This clonotype was observed a handful of times. The J gene is TRBJ2-3, the V gene TRBV5-4; D is tentatively TRBD1 or TRBD2 (5 bases each). The germline V gene has CDR1 SGHNT and CDR2 YYREEE (reference sequence). With 2 bases removed from V and 6 bases from J, the gap between germline ends came to 13 bases. The CDR3 runs to 14 residues. CDR3 nucleotides: TGTGCCAGCAGCTTACCGGGACCTATGGATACGCAGTATTTT. Translated, it gives CASSLPGPMDTQYF.

This clonotype turned up a few times. This chain joins TRBV6-5 and TRBJ2-7; tentatively, D is TRBD2 (5 bases). V lost 2 bases and J lost 0, with 11 bases in between. This CDR3 has 15 residues. CDR1 is MNHEY, CDR2 SVGAGI, per germline. The CDR3 protein is CASSYGRGYSYEQYF. CDR3 bases: TGTGCCAGCAGTTACGGTAGAGGGTACTCCTACGAGCAGTACTTC.

The chain joins TRBV5-6 to TRBJ2-1, with D perhaps matching TRBD1 (5 bases). The CDR3 is 15 amino acids. CDR1 SGHDT and CDR2 YYEEEE come from the germline V gene. V was shortened by 3 bases and J by 6 bases, with 16 bases between the two germline ends. CDR3 residues: CASSSYPQGINEQFF. In DNA, the CDR3 is TGTGCCAGCAGCTCCTATCCCCAGGGTATCAATGAGCAGTTCTTC.

V usage is TRBV7-2 and J usage is TRBJ1-2; possibly TRBD1 for D (5 bases). V gave up 5 bases and J gave up 6 bases, with 19 bases separating them. The CDR3 contains 15 residues. CDR1 and CDR2 (germline): SGHTA, FQGNSA. This CDR3 is CASSRRTARGNGYTF. The CDR3 DNA reads as TGTGCCAGCAGCCGACGGACCGCCCGGGGCAATGGCTACACCTTC.

This clonotype was seen a handful of times. The rearrangement links TRBV6-2 or TRBV6-3 to TRBJ2-1; TRBD2 is a possible D gene (5 bases). Per germline, CDR1 MNHEY and CDR2 SVGEGT. V was trimmed by 7 bases and J by 3 bases, leaving 16 bases between them. The CDR3 has 15 residues. The CDR3 coding sequence is TGTGCCAGCACGGGGTTGGGCCTGGACTACAATGAGCAGTTCTTC. Translated, it gives CASTGLGLDYNEQFF.

This clonotype was counted only a few times. The chain recombines TRBV6-2 or TRBV6-3 with TRBJ2-7; D possibly corresponds to TRBD2 (5 bases). Germline CDR1 and CDR2: MNHEY and SVGEGT. This CDR3 spans 14 amino acids. Trimming took 2 bases from V and 1 from J, leaving 9 bases between them. CDR3: CASSYDSGSYEQYF. The DNA of the CDR3 is TGTGCCAGCAGTTACGATTCGGGATCCTACGAGCAGTACTTC.

The table lists this clonotype with a few counts. This rearrangement joins TRBV15 to TRBJ2-1, with 7 bases that match TRBD2. From germline, CDR1 is LNHNV and CDR2 YYDKDF (reference sequence). The CDR3 spans 16 residues. V was clipped by 6 bases and J by 0 bases; unmatched bases: 8. The CDR3 region is CATSIYGGSSYNEQFF. In DNA form, the CDR3 reads TGTGCCACCAGTATCTACGGCGGGAGCTCCTACAATGAGCAGTTCTTC.

CDR3: CAISGQGGPYEQYF. The DNA of the CDR3 is TGTGCCATCAGTGGCCAAGGGGGCCCCTACGAGCAGTACTTC. The rearrangement links TRBV10-3 to TRBJ2-7, with 7 nucleotides matching TRBD1. J lost 2 bases, V lost 4 bases, and 5 bases had no gene match. The CDR3 has 14 residues. CDR1 is ENHRY and CDR2 is SYGVKD in the germline V gene.

DNA of the CDR3: TGTGCCAGTAGTTCACCGGGACAGGGGTACTATGGCTACACCTTC. As protein: CASSSPGQGYYGYTF. V and J are TRBV19 and TRBJ1-2, with TRBD1 matching over 10 bases. Per the germline V gene, CDR1 is LNHDA and CDR2 is SQIVND (reference sequence). This CDR3 is built from 15 residues. V was clipped by 5 bases and J by 3 bases; unmatched bases: 6.

This clonotype was found a few times. The chain combines TRBV9 with TRBJ1-1, with D unclear. The CDR3 spans 13 residues. V gave up 0 bases and J gave up 8 bases, with 11 bases separating them. Per the germline V gene, CDR1 is SGDLS and CDR2 is YYNGEE. The CDR3 nucleotides are TGTGCCAGCAGCGTAGGGCGCAAGTCAGAAGCTTTCTTT. The encoded protein is CASSVGRKSEAFF.

This clonotype was seen a handful of times. The chain is built from TRBV5-1 and TRBJ2-1, with 8 bases lining up with TRBD2. This CDR3 contains 16 residues. Germline V gives CDR1 SGHRS, CDR2 YFSETQ. V lost 2 bases and J lost 3; bases outside the gene matches: 7. DNA for the CDR3: TGCGCCAGCAGCTTAGGCACTAGCGGAGACTACAATGAGCAGTTCTTC. It codes for CASSLGTSGDYNEQFF. The full variable domain, rest sourced from reference TRBV5-1 and TRBJ2-1, is KAGVTQTPRYLIKTRGQQVTLSCSPISGHRSVSWYQQTPGQGLQFLFEYFSETQRNKGNFPGRFSGRQFSNSRSEMNVSTLELGDSALYLCASSLGTSGDYNEQFFGPGTRLTVL.